A selection of T cell receptor beta chains follows, all from one sample in a study of OX40 agonist ivuxolimab in advanced cancers. Here immunoSEQ multiplex PCR was the method, and the copy in TCRdb shows in-frame clones only, minus some. The sample includes roughly 70,000 clones, roughly 80% of them seen just once. The sample here was CD4+ or CD8+ T cells sorted from blood, taken in a trial of the OX40 agonist ivuxolimab. These TCRs come from an adult with an advanced solid tumor such as melanoma, head and neck, liver or kidney cancer. CDR3s include the opening cysteine and the closing phenylalanine or tryptophan. D genes are given only for firm matches. Clone size is stated in some rows and not others, as once, few, many or a class when expanded.

clone size	V gene	D gene	J gene	CDR3 protein	CDR3 DNA
-	TRBV9	-	TRBJ2-7	CASSVASEPREQYF	TGTGCCAGCAGCGTAGCAAGTGAGCCCAGGGAGCAGTACTTC
-	TRBV21-1	-	TRBJ1-1	CASRTASGRSEAFF	TGTGCCAGCAGGACAGCCTCGGGGAGGTCTGAAGCTTTCTTT
-	TRBV5-1	TRBD1	TRBJ1-1	CASSPSGQITEAFF	TGCGCCAGCAGCCCCTCGGGACAGATCACTGAAGCTTTCTTT
-	TRBV6-1	-	TRBJ2-5	CASSRSETQYF	TGTGCCAGCAGCCGATCAGAGACCCAGTACTTC
-	TRBV4-1	-	TRBJ2-5	CASSQVERETQYF	TGCGCCAGCAGCCAAGTAGAAAGGGAGACCCAGTACTTC
-	TRBV6-6	-	TRBJ2-7	CASSYRADEQYF	TGTGCCAGCAGTTACAGGGCTGACGAGCAGTACTTC
-	TRBV11-2	-	TRBJ1-6	CASSLKGQNSPLHF	TGTGCCAGCAGCTTAAAGGGGCAAAATTCACCCCTCCACTTT
-	TRBV5-1	-	TRBJ2-7	CASSGGSSYEQYF	TGCGCCAGCAGCGGGGGGAGCTCCTACGAGCAGTACTTC
-	TRBV10-1	-	TRBJ2-4	CASSERVGAKNIQYF	TGCGCCAGCAGTGAAAGAGTGGGGGCCAAAAACATTCAGTACTTC
once	TRBV14	-	TRBJ2-2	CASSPDWNTGELFF	TGTGCCAGCAGCCCGGACTGGAACACCGGGGAGCTGTTTTTT
-	TRBV11-2	-	TRBJ1-4	CASSSAPGGPNEKLFF	TGTGCCAGCAGCTCCGCCCCAGGCGGCCCTAATGAAAAACTGTTTTTT
once	TRBV4-1	-	TRBJ1-1	CASSRELGHENTEAFF	TGCGCCAGCAGCCGAGAATTGGGACACGAGAACACTGAAGCTTTCTTT
-	TRBV7-2	TRBD1	TRBJ2-2	CATRSGTGANTGELFF	TGTGCCACTAGATCCGGGACAGGGGCGAACACCGGGGAGCTGTTTTTT
-	TRBV5-1	-	TRBJ2-2	CASSLGFGLVGELFF	TGCGCCAGCAGCTTAGGGTTCGGCTTGGTCGGGGAGCTGTTTTTT
-	TRBV27	TRBD1	TRBJ1-2	CASSLNRDRGARNYGYTF	TGTGCCAGCAGTCTCAACCGGGACAGGGGTGCCCGTAACTATGGCTACACCTTC
once	TRBV2	TRBD1	TRBJ2-5	CASTWTGEKTQYF	TGTGCCAGCACCTGGACAGGGGAGAAGACCCAGTACTTC
once	TRBV28	-	TRBJ1-6	CASTLGGFNSPLHF	TGTGCCAGCACCCTCGGGGGGTTTAATTCACCCCTCCACTTT
-	TRBV18	TRBD2	TRBJ2-5	CASSTRTSGGSQETQYF	TGTGCCAGCTCAACCCGGACTAGCGGGGGGTCACAAGAGACCCAGTACTTC
-	TRBV5-1	-	TRBJ2-2	CASSLRRSGDTGELFF	TGCGCCAGCAGCTTGAGGAGATCGGGGGACACCGGGGAGCTGTTTTTT
-	TRBV2	TRBD1	TRBJ2-3	CAIAGGASTDTQYF	TGTGCCATTGCAGGGGGCGCAAGCACAGATACGCAGTATTTT
-	TRBV7-9	TRBD2	TRBJ2-2	CASSSPGRAGGRTGELFF	TGTGCCAGCAGCTCCCCCGGCAGGGCGGGGGGGCGTACCGGGGAGCTGTTTTTT
-	TRBV7-6	-	TRBJ1-1	CASSLANPNTEAFF	TGTGCCAGCAGCTTAGCGAACCCTAACACTGAAGCTTTCTTT
-	TRBV18	-	TRBJ1-1	CASSPTGNTEAFF	TGTGCCAGCTCACCGACAGGGAACACTGAAGCTTTCTTT
-	TRBV9	-	TRBJ2-3	CASSVEVGGPTDTQYF	TGTGCCAGCAGCGTAGAGGTGGGGGGGCCCACAGATACGCAGTATTTT
-	TRBV18	-	TRBJ1-1	CASSPTGNTEAFF	TGTGCCAGCTCACCGACGGGGAACACTGAAGCTTTCTTT
-	TRBV7-8	-	TRBJ2-5	CASSLSQNTFGETQYF	TGTGCCAGCAGCTTATCCCAAAACACATTCGGGGAGACCCAGTACTTC
once	TRBV9	TRBD1	TRBJ2-3	CASSVGFRGTGGLSTDTQYF	TGTGCCAGCAGCGTAGGTTTTAGGGGGACAGGGGGTTTAAGCACAGATACGCAGTATTTT
few	TRBV11-2	TRBD1	TRBJ1-6	CASSLGRTGDSPLHF	TGTGCCAGCAGCCTGGGGAGGACAGGAGATTCACCCCTCCACTTT
-	TRBV5-1	-	TRBJ2-5	CASSPGGVQETQYF	TGCGCCAGCAGCCCCGGAGGGGTCCAGGAGACCCAGTACTTC